One sample yielded the 3 T cell receptor beta chains listed below, sequenced in a study of T cells in Graves' hyperthyroidism and ophthalmopathy. Researchers amplified the TCR beta CDR3 regions from RNA transcripts. The study used the HTBI primer set for a first-round RT-PCR of the TCR CDR3. One entry per CDR3 protein results from TCRdb running MiXCR on the multiplex PCR reads. The sample includes roughly 30,000 distinct CDR3 sequences, around 40% of them seen just once. Sequences were obtained from blood. The origin of the receptors is a woman in her 30s with Graves' hyperthyroidism.

The sample holds many counts of this clonotype. The V and J genes are TRBV19 and TRBJ2-3; 10 nucleotides match TRBD1. Trimming at V came to 5 bases and at J to 8 bases, leaving 16 bases not matched to a gene. This CDR3 has 17 residues. Germline V gene sequence: CDR1 LNHDA, CDR2 SQIVND (reference sequence). The DNA for the CDR3 is TGTGCCAGTAGTCCCCGGACAGGGGGTAATGATACTCGTACGCAGTATTTT. This translates into CASSPRTGGNDTRTQYF. Full variable domain (missing parts from reference TRBV19 and TRBJ2-3): DGGITQSPKYLFRKEGQNVTLSCEQNLNHDAMYWYRQDPGQGLRLIYYSQIVNDFQKGDIAEGYSVSREKKESFPLTVTSAQKNPTAFYLCASSPRTGGNDTRTQYFGPGTRLTVL.

This chain joins TRBV27 and TRBJ2-5; 9 bases are shared with TRBD2. Trimming at V came to 4 bases and at J to 4 bases, leaving 19 bases not matched to a gene. The CDR3 consists of 19 residues. Germline CDR1 reads MNHEY; CDR2 reads SMNVEV (reference sequence). This CDR3 is CASSSRASGTRRGRETQYF. The CDR3 DNA reads TGTGCCAGCAGTTCCCGGGCTAGCGGGACCCGCAGGGGACGAGAGACCCAGTACTTC.

This chain uses TRBV29-1 with TRBJ1-1, with D hard to call. This CDR3 region has 11 residues. CDR1 and CDR2 (germline): SQVTM, ANQGSEA. V lost 3 bases, J lost 1 base, and 3 bases lay in between. The CDR3 DNA follows: TGCAGCGTTGACAGGAACACTGAAGCTTTCTTT. It encodes CSVDRNTEAFF.